Presented here are 16 T cell receptor beta chains from one specimen sequenced in a study of cytomegalovirus exposure and HLA in healthy donors. Primers: 60 Vbeta forward and 13 Jbeta reverse. Only in-frame clones appear in the TCRdb table, and some are missing; sequencing was by immunoSEQ multiplex PCR. The data show approximately 190,000 clones, with around 75% seen just once and 1.8% held by the top ten. The material sequenced was PBMCs. The receptors originated from a woman aged 25 to 39 in good health and CMV-seronegative.

This clone appeared a single time. The J gene is TRBJ1-4, the V gene TRBV7-2; 7 bases are shared with TRBD1. This CDR3 spans 16 amino acids. Germline V gives CDR1 SGHTA, CDR2 FQGNSA. Trimming cost V 1 base and J 4 bases; bases outside gene matches: 6. For the CDR3, the DNA is TGTGCCAGCAGCTTAGGAGGGGGCGGGTTTAATGAAAAACTGTTTTTT. This sequence encodes CASSLGGGGFNEKLFF.

The table lists this clone with a few counts. This sequence joins TRBV4-1 and TRBJ2-5, with TRBD2 as a possible D gene (5 bases). V lost 3 bases, J lost 4 bases, and 21 bases lay in between. CDR1 is MGHRA and CDR2 is YSYEKL in the germline V gene. The CDR3 contains 17 residues. CDR3 region: CASSQDTLTRGRETQYF. In DNA, the CDR3 is TGCGCCAGCAGCCAGGATACTCTTACCCGCGGGCGAGAGACCCAGTACTTC.

The chain is built from TRBV4-3 and TRBJ2-1; D is undetermined. CDR1 is LGHNA and CDR2 is YSLEER in the germline V gene. V shed 1 base and J shed 6 bases, with 7 bases lying between them. There are 13 residues in the CDR3. The DNA for the CDR3 is TGCGCCAGCAGCCAAGCCGCGAGCAATGAGCAGTTCTTC. Protein sequence: CASSQAASNEQFF.

The chain carries TRBV6-4 and TRBJ1-2, with 8 positions matching TRBD1. The CDR3 covers 16 residues. V dropped 0 bases and J dropped 5; count of bases not matched to a gene: 8. Germline V CDR1 and CDR2: MRHNA, SNTAGT. CDR3 protein: CASSDSRQGLGYGYTF. CDR3 coding DNA: TGTGCCAGCAGTGACTCACGACAGGGGTTAGGGTATGGCTACACCTTC.

The genes are TRBV4-1 and TRBJ2-2, with TRBD1 as a possible D gene (5 bases). Trimming pared 8 bases from V and 1 base from J, leaving 8 bases between. CDR3 length: 13 amino acids. Germline V gives CDR1 MGHRA, CDR2 YSYEKL. This CDR3 reads CASRQRNTGELFF. The CDR3 region has the DNA TGCGCCAGCCGACAGAGGAACACCGGGGAGCTGTTTTTT.

In this sample, this clone turned up a few times. The V and J genes are TRBV7-2 and TRBJ1-2, with D unresolved. This CDR3 has 12 residues. V shed 5 bases and J shed 0 bases, with 4 bases lying between them. Per the germline V gene, CDR1 is SGHTA and CDR2 is FQGNSA. This chain's CDR3 is CASSPTNYGYTF. The CDR3 coding sequence is TGTGCCAGCAGCCCTACTAACTATGGCTACACCTTC.

This clone was seen once. The chain carries TRBV5-6 and TRBJ2-1, with 7 nucleotides matching TRBD2. This CDR3 contains 16 residues. CDR1 and CDR2 (germline): SGHDT, YYEEEE. V was pared by 0 bases and J by 0 bases, with 3 bases of the junction left unmatched. The CDR3: CASSLVLADSYNEQFF. The DNA of the CDR3 is TGTGCCAGCAGCTTGGTGCTAGCGGACTCCTACAATGAGCAGTTCTTC.

The V call is TRBV2, the J call TRBJ1-3; D not certain. CDR3 length equals 14 residues. V was shortened by 8 bases and J by 3 bases, with 14 bases between the two germline ends. Germline CDR1 SNHLY, CDR2 FYNNEI. CDR3 coding DNA: TGTGCCAGCTTCCGGAGTCAACTTGGAAACACCATATATTTT. Translated, it gives CASFRSQLGNTIYF.

There are a few counts of this clone. The rearrangement uses TRBV5-5 and TRBJ1-2; D remains ambiguous. Germline V gives CDR1 SGHKS, CDR2 YYEKEE (reference sequence). The CDR3 length is 14 residues. Trimming shortened V by 3 bases and J by 1 base, and 10 bases separated the two germline ends. The CDR3 sequence is CASSSSQNNYGYTF. Written as DNA, the CDR3 is TGTGCCAGCAGCTCCTCCCAGAATAACTATGGCTACACCTTC.

V is TRBV6-1 and J is TRBJ1-6, with no clear D. The CDR3 loop spans 14 amino acids. The V and J ends lost 4 bases and 0 bases respectively, with 4 bases between them. Germline V gene sequence: CDR1 MNHNS, CDR2 SASEGT. The CDR3 region has the DNA TGTGCCAGCAGTGCGCGCTCCTATAATTCACCCCTCCACTTT. Its protein product is CASSARSYNSPLHF.

This clone was detected a few times. CDR3 in amino acids: CASSRPAAPTDTQYF. In DNA, the CDR3 is TGCGCCAGCAGCAGACCAGCGGCCCCCACAGATACGCAGTATTTT. This chain connects TRBV5-1 to TRBJ2-3, with a weak D call TRBD2 (5 bases). V was cut by 4 bases and J by 2 bases, with 14 bases left in between. The CDR3 extends over 15 amino acids. From germline, CDR1 is SGHRS and CDR2 YFSETQ.

The rearrangement links TRBV6-6 to TRBJ2-7; 12 nucleotides match TRBD2. V was clipped by 6 bases and J by 1 base; unmatched bases: 4. The CDR3 is 15 residues long. Germline-derived CDR1 and CDR2 are MNHNY and SVGAGI (reference sequence). Written as DNA, the CDR3 is TGTGCCAGCAGGAGGACTAGCGGGGAATCCTACGAGCAGTACTTC. Translating it yields CASRRTSGESYEQYF.

The chain links TRBV5-1 to TRBJ2-3; a weak D match, TRBD2 (6 bases). Germline CDR1 reads SGHRS; CDR2 reads YFSETQ. V was clipped by 0 bases and J by 0 bases, with 8 bases between them. The CDR3 is 15 amino acids. This CDR3 reads CASSLDGTSTDTQYF. In DNA form, the CDR3 reads TGCGCCAGCAGCTTGGACGGGACTAGCACAGATACGCAGTATTTT.

This clone was picked up a small number of times. The same CDR3 is also encoded by other DNA sequences in this sample. The genes are TRBV5-1 and TRBJ2-3; the match to TRBD2 covers 11 bases. V dropped 4 bases and J dropped 5; count of bases not matched to a gene: 3. CDR1 and CDR2 from the germline V gene are SGHRS and YFSETQ. This CDR3 is built from 14 residues. The CDR3 protein is CASSPGTSGDTQYF. The CDR3 DNA is TGCGCCAGCAGCCCCGGGACTAGCGGAGATACGCAGTATTTT.

V is TRBV7-9 and J is TRBJ2-1; TRBD2 matches 7 bases. Germline V gene lookup returns CDR1 SEHNR and CDR2 FQNEAQ (reference sequence). The CDR3 runs 15 residues. With 1 base clipped from V and 9 bases from J, the junction kept 9 bases outside the gene matches. CDR3 nucleotides: TGTGCCAGCAGCTTAGAGGGAGTATGGACTAGTGAGCAGTTCTTC. Its translation: CASSLEGVWTSEQFF.

The rearrangement joins TRBV5-1 to TRBJ2-5; 9 bases agree with TRBD1. V was pared by 5 bases and J by 3 bases, with 5 bases of the junction left unmatched. CDR1 and CDR2 (germline): SGHRS, YFSETQ. This CDR3 has 14 residues. The CDR3 loop reads CASRSTGGKETQYF. The CDR3 DNA reads TGCGCCAGCAGAAGCACAGGGGGCAAAGAGACCCAGTACTTC.